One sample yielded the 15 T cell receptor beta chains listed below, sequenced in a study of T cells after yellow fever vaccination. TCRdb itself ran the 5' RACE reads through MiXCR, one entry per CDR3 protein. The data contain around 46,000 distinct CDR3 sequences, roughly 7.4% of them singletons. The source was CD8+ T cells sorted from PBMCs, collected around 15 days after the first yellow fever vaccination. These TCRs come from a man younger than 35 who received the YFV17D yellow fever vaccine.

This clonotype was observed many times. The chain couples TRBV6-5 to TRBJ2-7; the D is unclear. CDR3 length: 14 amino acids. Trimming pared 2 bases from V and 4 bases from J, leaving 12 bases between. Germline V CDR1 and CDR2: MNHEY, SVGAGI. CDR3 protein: CASSYGLGPYEQYV. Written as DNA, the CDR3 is TGTGCCAGCAGTTACGGGTTAGGGCCGTACGAGCAGTACGTC.

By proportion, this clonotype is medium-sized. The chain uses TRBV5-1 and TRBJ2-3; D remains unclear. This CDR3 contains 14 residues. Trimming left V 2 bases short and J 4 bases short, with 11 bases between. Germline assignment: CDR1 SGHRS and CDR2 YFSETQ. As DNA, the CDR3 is TGCGCCAGCAGCTTTAGCAATCCGGCAGATACGCAGTATTTT. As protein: CASSFSNPADTQYF. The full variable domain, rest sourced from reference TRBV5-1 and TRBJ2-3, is KAGVTQTPRYLIKTRGQQVTLSCSPISGHRSVSWYQQTPGQGLQFLFEYFSETQRNKGNFPGRFSGRQFSNSRSEMNVSTLELGDSALYLCASSFSNPADTQYFGPGTRLTVL.

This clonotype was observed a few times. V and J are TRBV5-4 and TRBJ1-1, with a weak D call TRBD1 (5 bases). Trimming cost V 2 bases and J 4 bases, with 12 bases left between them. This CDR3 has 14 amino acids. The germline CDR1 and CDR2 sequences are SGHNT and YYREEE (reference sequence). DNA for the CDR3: TGTGCCAGCAGCTTATGGGACGGTGGCACTGAAGCTTTCTTT. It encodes CASSLWDGGTEAFF.

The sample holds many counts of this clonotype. The CDR3 loop reads CASSLSVLHNYGYTF. The CDR3 nucleotides read TGTGCCAGCAGCTTGTCGGTATTACATAACTATGGCTACACCTTC. The rearrangement uses TRBV5-5 and TRBJ1-2; D gene uncertain. In germline, CDR1 is SGHKS, CDR2 YYEKEE (reference sequence). The V and J ends lost 1 base and 1 base respectively, with 11 bases between them. This CDR3 contains 15 residues.

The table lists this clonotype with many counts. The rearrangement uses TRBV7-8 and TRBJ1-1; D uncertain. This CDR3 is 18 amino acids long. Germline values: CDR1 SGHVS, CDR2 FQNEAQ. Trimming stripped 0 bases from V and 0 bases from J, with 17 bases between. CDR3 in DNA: TGTGCCAGCAGCTTAGCGCTCGAACAAGGGATGATGAACACTGAAGCTTTCTTT. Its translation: CASSLALEQGMMNTEAFF.

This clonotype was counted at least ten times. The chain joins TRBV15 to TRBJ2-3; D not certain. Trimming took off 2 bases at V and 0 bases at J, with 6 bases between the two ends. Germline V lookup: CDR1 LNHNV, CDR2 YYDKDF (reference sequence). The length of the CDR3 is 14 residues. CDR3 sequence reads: CATSRHDSTDTQYF. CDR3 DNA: TGTGCCACCAGCAGACACGACAGCACAGATACGCAGTATTTT.

This CDR3 is CASSQDLGTIPYGGYTF. Written as DNA, the CDR3 is TGCGCCAGCAGCCAAGATTTGGGGACAATCCCCTATGGGGGCTACACCTTC. The chain combines TRBV4-3 with TRBJ1-2, with D possibly matching TRBD1 (6 bases). Trimming cost V 0 bases and J 8 bases, with 22 bases left between them. The germline V gene has CDR1 LGHNA and CDR2 YSLEER. There are 17 residues in the CDR3.

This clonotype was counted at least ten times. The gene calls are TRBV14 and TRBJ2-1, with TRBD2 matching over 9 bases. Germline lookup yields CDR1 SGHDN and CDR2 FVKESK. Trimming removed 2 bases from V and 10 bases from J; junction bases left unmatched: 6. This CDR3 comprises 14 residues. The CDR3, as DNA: TGTGCCAGCAGCCAATTAGCGGGGGCGGGCGAGCAGTTCTTC. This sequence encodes CASSQLAGAGEQFF.

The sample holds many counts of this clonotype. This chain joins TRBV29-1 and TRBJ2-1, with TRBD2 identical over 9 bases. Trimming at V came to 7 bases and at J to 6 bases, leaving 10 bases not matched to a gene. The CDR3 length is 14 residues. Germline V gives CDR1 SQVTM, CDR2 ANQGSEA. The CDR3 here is CSAGPSGASNEQFF. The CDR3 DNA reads TGCAGCGCCGGACCTAGCGGGGCTTCCAATGAGCAGTTCTTC.

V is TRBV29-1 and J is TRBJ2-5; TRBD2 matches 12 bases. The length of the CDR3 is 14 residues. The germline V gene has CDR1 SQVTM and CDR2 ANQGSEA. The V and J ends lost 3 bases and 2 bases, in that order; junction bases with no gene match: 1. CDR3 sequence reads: CSVELAGGQETQYF. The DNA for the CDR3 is TGCAGCGTTGAGCTAGCGGGGGGGCAAGAGACCCAGTACTTC. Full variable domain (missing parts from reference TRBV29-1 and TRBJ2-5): SAVISQKPSRDICQRGTSLTIQCQVDSQVTMMFWYRQQPGQSLTLIATANQGSEATYESGFVIDKFPISRPNLTFSTLTVSNMSPEDSSIYLCSVELAGGQETQYFGPGTRLLVL.

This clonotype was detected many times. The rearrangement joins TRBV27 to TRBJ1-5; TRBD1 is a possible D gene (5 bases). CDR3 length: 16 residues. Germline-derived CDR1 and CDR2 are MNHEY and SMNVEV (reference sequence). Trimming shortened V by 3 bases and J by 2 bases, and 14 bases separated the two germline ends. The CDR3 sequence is CASSLYYQGRNQPQHF. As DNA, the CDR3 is TGTGCCAGCAGTTTGTACTATCAGGGTCGCAATCAGCCCCAGCATTTT.

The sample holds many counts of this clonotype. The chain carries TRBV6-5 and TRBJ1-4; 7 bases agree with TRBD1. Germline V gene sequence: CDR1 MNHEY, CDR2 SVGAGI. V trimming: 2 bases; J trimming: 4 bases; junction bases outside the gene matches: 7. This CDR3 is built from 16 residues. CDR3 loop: CASSYIQGDRNEKLFF. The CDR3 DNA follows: TGTGCCAGCAGTTACATCCAGGGGGATCGTAATGAAAAACTGTTTTTT.

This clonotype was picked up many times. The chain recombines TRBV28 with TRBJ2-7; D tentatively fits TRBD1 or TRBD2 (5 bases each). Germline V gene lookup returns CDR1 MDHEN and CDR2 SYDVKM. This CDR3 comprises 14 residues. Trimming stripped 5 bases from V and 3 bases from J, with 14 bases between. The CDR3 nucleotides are TGTGCCAGCAGTCTCACCGGGGCTATCTACGAGCAGTACTTC. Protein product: CASSLTGAIYEQYF.

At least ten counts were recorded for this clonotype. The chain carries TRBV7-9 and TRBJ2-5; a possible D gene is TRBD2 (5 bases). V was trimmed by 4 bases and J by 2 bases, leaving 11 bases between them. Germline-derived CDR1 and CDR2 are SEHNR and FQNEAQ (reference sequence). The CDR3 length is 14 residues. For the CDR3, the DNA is TGTGCCAGCAGCTCATCGGACTGGCAAGAGACCCAGTACTTC. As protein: CASSSSDWQETQYF.

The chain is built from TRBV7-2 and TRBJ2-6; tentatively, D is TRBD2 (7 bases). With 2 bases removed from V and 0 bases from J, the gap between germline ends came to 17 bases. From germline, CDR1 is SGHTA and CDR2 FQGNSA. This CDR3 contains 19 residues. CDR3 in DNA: TGTGCCAGCAGCTTAACGGGGGGCAGTCCCTACTCTGGGGCCAACGTCCTGACTTTC. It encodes CASSLTGGSPYSGANVLTF.